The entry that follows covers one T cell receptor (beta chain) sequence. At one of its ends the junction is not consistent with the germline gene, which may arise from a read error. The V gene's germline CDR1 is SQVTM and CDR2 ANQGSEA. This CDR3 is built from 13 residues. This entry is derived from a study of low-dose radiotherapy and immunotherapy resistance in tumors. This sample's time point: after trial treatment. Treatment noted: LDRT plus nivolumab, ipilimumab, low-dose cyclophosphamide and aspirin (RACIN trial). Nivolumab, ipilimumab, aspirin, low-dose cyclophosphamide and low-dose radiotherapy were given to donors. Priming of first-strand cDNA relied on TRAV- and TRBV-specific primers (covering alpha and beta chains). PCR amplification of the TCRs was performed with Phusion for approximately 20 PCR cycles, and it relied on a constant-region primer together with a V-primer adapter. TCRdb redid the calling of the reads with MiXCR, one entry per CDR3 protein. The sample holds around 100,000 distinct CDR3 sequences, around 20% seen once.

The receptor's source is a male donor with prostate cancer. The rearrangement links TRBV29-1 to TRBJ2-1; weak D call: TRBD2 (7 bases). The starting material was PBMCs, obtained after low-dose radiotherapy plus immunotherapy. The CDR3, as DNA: TGCGGCGTTGGGGGGGCGTCATACAATGAGCAGTTCTTC. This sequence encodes CGVGGASYNEQFF.